This is a list of T cell receptor beta chains from one sample in a study of regulatory T cells in long-lasting Graves disease. MiXCR was run by TCRdb on the multiplex PCR reads, yielding one entry per CDR3 protein. The sample carries hundreds of thousands of distinct CDR3 sequences, around 20% recorded once. The specimen comprised peripheral blood mononuclear cells (PBMCs), sampled when the disease was refractory, from a patient treated with antithyroid drugs. The receptor set was obtained from a female donor with Graves disease. CDR3s include the opening cysteine and the closing phenylalanine or tryptophan. The D gene is left open where the match is weak. Some rows have no size entry. The others give once, few or many, or a class for an expanded clone.

D	V	size	J	CDR3	DNA
TRBD1	TRBV3-1	.	TRBJ1-6	CASSQDSGTARLHF	TGTGCCAGCAGCCAAGACTCCGGGACAGCGAGACTCCACTTT
.	TRBV11-2	.	TRBJ1-5	CASSLSSHQPQHF	TGTGCCAGCAGCTTAAGCAGCCACCAGCCCCAGCATTTT
TRBD2	TRBV11-2	few	TRBJ2-3	CASSSVTSGGPDTQYF	TGTGCCAGCAGCTCTGTGACTAGCGGGGGTCCAGATACGCAGTATTTT
.	TRBV12-3/TRBV12-4	many	TRBJ2-3	CASSHTESASTDTQYF	TGTGCCAGCAGCCACACAGAGTCGGCGAGCACAGATACGCAGTATTTT
TRBD1	TRBV7-9	many	TRBJ1-2	CASSDRVEGVRGYTF	TGTGCCAGCAGCGACAGGGTCGAGGGAGTTCGGGGCTACACCTTC
TRBD1	TRBV9	many	TRBJ2-7	CASSVTTGQGHEQYF	TGTGCCAGCAGCGTAACCACGGGACAGGGGCACGAGCAGTACTTC
.	TRBV2	few	TRBJ2-2	CASSEKNTGELFF	TGTGCCAGCAGTGAAAAAAACACCGGGGAGCTGTTTTTT
TRBD2	TRBV28	.	TRBJ2-3	CASRLTSGRADTQYF	TGTGCCAGCAGGCTGACTAGCGGGAGGGCAGATACGCAGTATTTT
.	TRBV15	many	TRBJ1-1	CATSHDRSNTEAFF	TGTGCCACCAGCCACGACAGGAGCAACACTGAAGCTTTCTTT
.	TRBV28	many	TRBJ2-7	CASSFSITYEQYF	TGTGCCAGCAGTTTCTCGATTACCTACGAGCAGTACTTC
TRBD1	TRBV19	few	TRBJ1-2	CASTPDRARVVNGYTF	TGTGCCAGTACCCCGGACAGGGCACGGGTTGTTAATGGCTACACCTTC
.	TRBV28	many	TRBJ2-4	CASSPLPLAKNIQYF	TGTGCCAGCAGTCCACTGCCACTCGCCAAAAACATTCAGTACTTC
TRBD2	TRBV24-1	many	TRBJ2-5	CATRALPGSSGRNDGETQYF	TGTGCCACCCGCGCGCTCCCGGGGTCTAGCGGGAGAAATGATGGAGAGACCCAGTACTTC
.	TRBV7-9	.	TRBJ2-7	CASSLSGGPEQYF	TGTGCCAGCAGCTTATCCGGGGGGCCCGAGCAGTACTTC
TRBD2	TRBV5-1	.	TRBJ2-7	CASSLRGGRTYEQYF	TGCGCCAGCAGCTTGAGGGGCGGGAGGACCTACGAGCAGTACTTC
.	TRBV28	many	TRBJ1-1	CASSFPSPEAFF	TGTGCCAGCAGTTTCCCCAGTCCTGAAGCTTTCTTT
TRBD1	TRBV20-1	.	TRBJ2-7	CSATRGPWEQYF	TGCAGTGCTACCAGGGGGCCTTGGGAGCAGTACTTC
.	TRBV7-9	many	TRBJ1-4	CASSLKSGQTEKLFF	TGTGCCAGCAGCTTAAAGTCGGGCCAGACTGAAAAACTGTTTTTT
TRBD2	TRBV11-2	many	TRBJ2-7	CASSYQRLAGGEQYF	TGTGCCAGCAGCTATCAACGACTAGCGGGAGGGGAGCAGTACTTC
TRBD2	TRBV7-8	.	TRBJ2-1	CASSFSGTSGLEQFF	TGTGCCAGCAGCTTCAGTGGGACTAGCGGACTGGAGCAGTTCTTC
.	TRBV2	many	TRBJ1-4	CASSEVGEEKLFF	TGTGCCAGCAGTGAAGTAGGGGAGGAAAAACTGTTTTTT
.	TRBV10-3	few	TRBJ2-5	CAIRPELGPLYF	TGTGCCATCAGACCCGAACTGGGCCCCCTGTACTTC
TRBD1	TRBV5-6	few	TRBJ2-7	CASSVLAGTGGYEQYF	TGTGCCAGCAGTGTGCTGGCCGGGACAGGGGGGTACGAGCAGTACTTC
TRBD1	TRBV12-3/TRBV12-4	many	TRBJ1-5	CASRGQGRQPQHF	TGTGCCAGCAGAGGACAGGGGCGACAGCCCCAGCATTTT
TRBD2	TRBV13	.	TRBJ2-3	CASSLGLGTGGTSGMSDTQYF	TGTGCCAGCAGCTTAGGCCTAGGGACAGGCGGGACTAGCGGGATGTCAGATACGCAGTATTTT
TRBD1	TRBV6-1	.	TRBJ2-7	CASSLNGGQGIYEQYF	TGTGCCAGCAGCCTCAACGGCGGACAGGGTATCTACGAGCAGTACTTC
TRBD1	TRBV7-6	many	TRBJ2-7	CASSLAHGTVYEQYF	TGTGCCAGCAGCTTAGCGCATGGGACAGTCTACGAGCAGTACTTC
.	TRBV10-2	few	TRBJ2-5	CASSESFGSSDQETQYF	TGCGCCAGCAGTGAGTCGTTCGGTTCGTCGGACCAAGAGACCCAGTACTTC
.	TRBV10-3	few	TRBJ2-7	CAVSSPVSYGQYF	TGTGCCGTCTCTAGTCCCGTCTCCTACGGGCAGTACTTC
.	TRBV19	many	TRBJ1-2	CASKDDKGNYGYTF	TGTGCCAGTAAGGATGACAAGGGGAACTATGGCTACACCTTC
.	TRBV14	few	TRBJ2-6	CASSPHSLSGANVLTF	TGTGCCAGCAGCCCGCACTCCCTCTCAGGGGCCAACGTCCTGACTTTC
TRBD1	TRBV27	many	TRBJ1-2	CASSSGQGVYGYTF	TGTGCCAGCAGCTCAGGACAGGGTGTCTATGGCTACACCTTC
TRBD1	TRBV29-1	many	TRBJ2-5	CSVGTGGPETQYF	TGCAGCGTTGGGACAGGGGGCCCAGAGACCCAGTACTTC
.	TRBV6-1	many	TRBJ2-5	CASDDLQETQYF	TGTGCCAGCGATGACCTCCAAGAGACCCAGTACTTC
TRBD2	TRBV7-9	many	TRBJ2-7	CASSSTGTSDYEQYF	TGTGCCAGCAGCTCAACCGGGACTAGCGACTACGAGCAGTACTTC
.	TRBV29-1	many	TRBJ1-1	CSPYSGAKGTEAFF	TGCAGCCCCTACTCTGGGGCAAAAGGCACTGAAGCTTTCTTT
TRBD1	TRBV12-3/TRBV12-4	many	TRBJ1-1	CASRDGTGTEAFF	TGTGCCAGCAGAGATGGGACAGGCACTGAAGCTTTCTTT